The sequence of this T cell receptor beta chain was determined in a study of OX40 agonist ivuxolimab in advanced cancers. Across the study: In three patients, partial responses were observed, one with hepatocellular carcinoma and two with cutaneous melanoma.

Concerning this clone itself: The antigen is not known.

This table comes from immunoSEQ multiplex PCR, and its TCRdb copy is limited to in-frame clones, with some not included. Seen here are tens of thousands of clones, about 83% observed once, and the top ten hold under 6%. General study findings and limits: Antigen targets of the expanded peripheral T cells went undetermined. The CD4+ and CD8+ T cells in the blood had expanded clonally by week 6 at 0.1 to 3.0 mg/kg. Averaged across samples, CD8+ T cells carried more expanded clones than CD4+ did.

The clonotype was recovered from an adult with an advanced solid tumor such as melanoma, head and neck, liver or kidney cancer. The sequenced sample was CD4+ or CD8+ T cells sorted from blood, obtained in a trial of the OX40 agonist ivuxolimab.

The CDR3 sequence is CASSEVRGPGNTIYF. The CDR3 nucleotides read TGTGCCAGCAGTGAGGTCAGGGGACCTGGAAACACCATATATTTT. The V and J genes are TRBV6-1 and TRBJ1-3, with D possibly being TRBD1 (6 bases). This CDR3 region has 15 residues. From germline, CDR1 is MNHNS and CDR2 SASEGT. The V end lost 3 bases, the J end lost 2 bases, and 11 bases lay between the germline ends.